This TCR beta chain was recovered during a study of blood T cells in healthy people across ages. Overall study results and limits: Estimates drawn from one million T cells were deemed to understate diversity. Percentage of naive T cells showed a strong correlation with TCR beta diversity.

The authors ran a second PCR of about 6 to 11 cycles using a sample-barcoded 5' primer and a J-beta primer mix. TCRdb called the 5' RACE reads again in MiXCR, with one record for every CDR3 protein. Of approximately 1,000,000 distinct CDR3 sequences in the sample, roughly two fifths were seen once. Points on this clonotype: What it binds is unknown.

The authors extracted at least 5 micrograms of total RNA per sample. Material for sequencing was blood. This receptor was taken from a man aged 18 to 30 in good health.

The CDR3 loop reads CASSFSTGDWGTDTQYF. DNA of the CDR3: TGTGCCAGCAGTTTCTCTACAGGGGACTGGGGCACAGATACGCAGTATTTT. The rearrangement uses TRBV6-5 and TRBJ2-3, with D perhaps matching TRBD1 (7 bases). The CDR3 loop spans 17 amino acids. Germline V gene lookup returns CDR1 MNHEY and CDR2 SVGAGI. V dropped 4 bases and J dropped 1 base, with 18 bases sitting between them.